This TCR beta chain was documented in a study of human T cells and chemical hapten exposure. Study information: The sensitizer, 2% DPC, was used on roughly 2 cm by roughly 2 cm of upper inner arm skin. After 6 days, upper back 0.01% DPC patch tests were scored. Patients got weekly scalp diphenylcyclopropenone doses over the roughly 22-week study.

Germline CDR1 is SEHNR and CDR2 is FQNEAQ (reference sequence). The CDR3 is 14 residues long. V lost 4 bases, J lost 0 bases, and 6 bases lay in between. Ten or more counts support this clonotype. One entry per CDR3 protein, called by TCRdb with MiXCR from the RACE reads. This repertoire shows about 82,000 distinct CDR3 sequences, 10% to 15% found once; its top ten account for about 5.7%. Time point reported: patch test 3, about 24 weeks after DPC sensitization. The sample's treatment: therapeutic diphenylcyclopropenone sensitization with weekly scalp DPC. This sequence was found in a woman between 45 and 65 years old with alopecia areata. Some clones in this sample may be carry-over from other donors' samples. The specimen was whole blood, collected in connection with sensitization to the hapten diphenylcyclopropenone (DPC). The chain is built from TRBV7-9 and TRBJ2-2; D may be TRBD2 (6 bases). This chain's CDR3 is CASSWGANTGELFF. In DNA form, the CDR3 reads TGTGCCAGCAGCTGGGGGGCGAACACCGGGGAGCTGTTTTTT.